These 7 T cell receptor beta chains came from one sample sequenced in a study of cytomegalovirus exposure and HLA in healthy donors. Vbeta (60) and Jbeta (13) primers were used in the PCR. TCRdb's copy holds only in-frame clones and misses some; the assay was immunoSEQ multiplex PCR. The sample yields 80,000 or so clones, about four fifths seen once. The sequencing input was PBMCs. These receptor sequences come from a man in his forties in good health and CMV-seronegative.

This clone was counted only a few times. The V call is TRBV6-5, the J call TRBJ2-5, with TRBD2 as a possible D gene (7 bases). The germline V gene has CDR1 MNHEY and CDR2 SVGAGI. The ends were cut back, 0 bases at V and 5 bases at J, with 16 bases in the middle. The CDR3 sequence is 16 residues long. The CDR3 sequence: CASSYSGRGQGETQYF. In DNA, the CDR3 is TGTGCCAGCAGTTACTCGGGGCGGGGGCAGGGGGAGACCCAGTACTTC.

The chain has TRBV5-8 and TRBJ2-7; D remains ambiguous. Looked up from germline, CDR1 is SGHTS and CDR2 is YDEGEE. The CDR3 is 13 amino acids. V shed 2 bases and J shed 4 bases, with 10 bases lying between them. CDR3 nucleotide sequence: TGTGCCAGCAGCTTCCAAAGCGTATACGAGCAGTACTTC. Its translation is CASSFQSVYEQYF.

The V call is TRBV4-3, the J call TRBJ2-7; 10 positions match TRBD1. Per the germline V gene, CDR1 is LGHNA and CDR2 is YSLEER. The V segment lost 0 bases and the J segment 3 bases; nucleotides outside the gene matches: 5. The CDR3 spans 16 residues. The CDR3 is CASSQDTGQGFYEQYF. CDR3 in DNA: TGCGCCAGCAGCCAAGATACGGGACAGGGGTTCTACGAGCAGTACTTC.

The chain joins TRBV7-9 to TRBJ2-7; TRBD1 matches at 9 bases. The CDR3 length is 14 residues. In germline, CDR1 is SEHNR, CDR2 FQNEAQ (reference sequence). The V gene end was trimmed by 3 bases and the J gene end by 6 bases; junction bases not matched to a gene: 6. For the CDR3, the DNA is TGTGCCAGCAGCTTGAGGACAGGGGCCGGCGAGCAGTACTTC. It translates to CASSLRTGAGEQYF.

V usage is TRBV7-9 and J usage is TRBJ2-7; 10 nucleotides match TRBD2. CDR1 is SEHNR and CDR2 is FQNEAQ in the germline V gene (reference sequence). J was trimmed by 1 base and V by 2 bases; bases with no gene match: 2. The CDR3 runs to 15 residues. The CDR3: CASSLKLAGSYEQYF. In DNA form, the CDR3 reads TGTGCCAGCAGCTTAAAACTAGCGGGGTCCTACGAGCAGTACTTC.

The rearrangement joins TRBV7-3 to TRBJ2-3; 7 bases map to TRBD2. The V segment lost 4 bases and the J segment 7 bases; nucleotides outside the gene matches: 11. The CDR3 consists of 15 residues. Germline V lookup: CDR1 SGHTA, CDR2 FQGTGA. CDR3 region: CASSSGGGESHTQYF. The CDR3 coding sequence is TGTGCCAGCAGCTCCGGGGGAGGGGAGAGTCATACGCAGTATTTT.

The sample holds one count of this clone. The genes are TRBV20-1 and TRBJ1-2, with D possibly matching TRBD1 (6 bases). CDR3 size: 9 residues. Per the germline V gene, CDR1 is DFQATT and CDR2 is SNEGSKA (reference sequence). Trimming shortened V by 5 bases and J by 12 bases, and 10 bases separated the two germline ends. The CDR3: CSARTVNTF. CDR3 in DNA: TGCAGTGCTCGGACAGTGAACACCTTC.